This record looks at one TCR beta chain sequence and its context. The antigen this receptor binds is unknown. The record has no base qualities; no much larger clone is one base away. The instrument was an Illumina NovaSeq 6000. TCR cDNA was synthesized by 5'RACE template switching, through which a universal primer site and unique molecular identifiers were introduced. cDNA synthesis was primed from both the TCR alpha and TCR beta constant segments. Libraries were amplified in two PCR steps, with sample barcodes and sequencing adapters added in the second step. Sequencing of the libraries was done on either Illumina HiSeq 2500 (2x100 bp) or NovaSeq (2x150 bp). The authors' analysis ran thus. MIGEC was used to demultiplex reads and collapse the reads into UMI consensus sequences, and MiXCR was used for V(D)J alignment. Vaccine-responding clonotypes were defined with edgeR using replicate PBMC samples, requiring FDR below 0.01 and a log2 fold change above 5 up to day 15. Each bulk clonotype received a CD4 or CD8 identity based on whether the sequenced CD4 or CD8 repertoire contained that clonotype at higher abundance. Using fastp at Q25 and MiXCR, TCRdb reprocessed the public reads and kept productive beta chains. Here each entry gathers all rows of one CDR3 protein and keeps the most common genes and DNA. The authors' filters were not applied to this entry. The sample includes under 500,000 distinct CDR3 sequences, with over 15% observed a single time. Clones ranked in the top ten supply roughly a sixth of the sample.

The trim is 6 bases for V and 3 bases for J, with a gap of 18 bases between the germline ends. CDR3 length: 15 amino acids, cysteine to phenylalanine. Solely the CDR3 DNA is kept, with 45 bases framed from the first base. The treatment or condition label, as the study defines it: live attenuated yellow fever vaccine strain. At each blood-draw timepoint, two biological replicates of bulk PBMCs were collected. A standard Ficoll-Paque protocol was used to isolate PBMCs from peripheral blood. TriZol was used to extract RNA from bulk PBMCs, from CD4 and CD8 fractions, and from dextramer-positive and dextramer-negative fractions. The sample originates from a study of T cells after yellow fever vaccination (dated by TCRdb to between 2018 and 2020). The study in broad terms: The SMART-Seq v4 Ultra Low Input RNA kit was used to prepare libraries from fractions with low cell numbers. To track T-cell clones before and after primary and booster YFV17D yellow fever vaccination, bulk TCR alpha and beta repertoires were sequenced longitudinally. Two healthy male donors, one aged 18 to 30 and one aged 30 to 39 years, were included in the cohort. Blood was collected at multiple timepoints before and after primary and secondary immunization, and bulk PBMC replicates and cell subsets were isolated. Results the study describes overall, beyond this receptor: Compared with the primary T-cell response, the secondary T-cell response was faster but weaker, reaching its peak on day 5 rather than on day 15. After the booster, most of the clones that had expanded following primary vaccination were detected again (just under 97% of CD4 and around 90% of CD8), which suggests that memory was broadly maintained. A small fraction of clonotypes showed up in both the CD4 and CD8 compartments, probably as a result of convergent recombination. Computational filtering was required because FACS-sorted repertoires could contain abundant contaminating clonotypes from the bulk population. The study included only two donors, which limits how far the findings can be generalized.

The sequenced sample was PBMCs, obtained before the yellow fever booster vaccination. This TCR came from a man between 18 and 29 years old who received the YFV17D yellow fever vaccine. The receptor chain draws on TRBV12-3 or TRBV12-4 and TRBJ2-7, with TRBD2 as a weak D call on 6 bases. The nucleotides are TGTGCCAGCAGCGCCGGGACTCCCCACTACTACGAGCAGTACTTC. Translated, it reads CASSAGTPHYYEQYF.